The 14 T cell receptor beta chains listed next were all sequenced from one sample in a study of cytotoxic CD8 clonotypes in ibrutinib-treated CLL. The table came from immunoSEQ multiplex PCR; TCRdb's copy has only in-frame clones and leaves some out. The repertoire consists of nearly 300,000 clones, with 70% to 80% occurring once and the leading ten covering 5.6%. The starting material was PBMCs, obtained at disease progression, from a patient treated with ibrutinib. These receptor sequences come from a human donor with chronic lymphocytic leukemia.

V is TRBV12-5 and J is TRBJ1-4; D possibly corresponds to TRBD1 (5 bases). CDR3 length equals 17 residues. Germline assignment: CDR1 LGHNT and CDR2 FRNRAP. V gave up 3 bases and J gave up 7 bases, with 21 bases separating them. The DNA of the CDR3 is TGTGCTAGTGGTTTATTCCTTCGAGGGGCTAATCGTGAAAAACTGTTTTTT. This encodes CASGLFLRGANREKLFF.

This rearrangement joins TRBV5-1 to TRBJ1-1; no reliable D call. CDR1 SGHRS and CDR2 YFSETQ come from the germline V gene. This CDR3 has 13 residues. Trimming cost V 0 bases and J 1 base, with 4 bases left between them. CDR3: CASSLAGNTEAFF. For the CDR3, the DNA is TGCGCCAGCAGCTTGGCTGGGAACACTGAAGCTTTCTTT.

The rearrangement joins TRBV29-1 to TRBJ2-5; D gene uncertain. CDR1 is SQVTM and CDR2 is ANQGSEA in the germline V gene. The CDR3 contains 14 residues. The V end lost 4 bases, the J end lost 4 bases, and 16 bases lay between the germline ends. The CDR3: CSVAFTISGETQYF. The CDR3 DNA is TGCAGCGTTGCGTTTACCATTTCCGGAGAGACCCAGTACTTC. Together with reference TRBV29-1 and TRBJ2-5, the CDR3 gives the full variable domain: SAVISQKPSRDICQRGTSLTIQCQVDSQVTMMFWYRQQPGQSLTLIATANQGSEATYESGFVIDKFPISRPNLTFSTLTVSNMSPEDSSIYLCSVAFTISGETQYFGPGTRLLVL.

The genes are TRBV19 and TRBJ2-1, with TRBD2 matching 10 bases. The length of the CDR3 is 14 residues. The germline V gene has CDR1 LNHDA and CDR2 SQIVND (reference sequence). The V and J ends lost 5 bases and 6 bases, in that order; junction bases with no gene match: 4. The chain's CDR3 is CASSERGGRNEQFF. CDR3 nucleotide sequence: TGTGCCAGTAGTGAGCGGGGGGGTCGCAATGAGCAGTTCTTC.

This clone occurred once. The chain is built from TRBV7-6 and TRBJ2-1; D uncertain. CDR3 length equals 13 residues. Looked up from germline, CDR1 is SGHVS and CDR2 is FNYEAQ. Trimming took off 1 base at V and 8 bases at J, with 9 bases between the two ends. CDR3 sequence reads: CASSLGLPDEQFF. DNA of the CDR3: TGTGCCAGCAGCTTAGGCCTCCCGGATGAGCAGTTCTTC.

The genes are TRBV29-1 and TRBJ2-3, with 8 nucleotides matching TRBD2. The CDR3 spans 14 residues. With V trimmed by 4 bases and J by 3 bases, 6 bases remained unmatched. Germline CDR1 SQVTM, CDR2 ANQGSEA. The CDR3 DNA reads as TGCAGCGTTGGGATGACTAGCGTTACAGATACGCAGTATTTT. The encoded protein is CSVGMTSVTDTQYF.

The chain is built from TRBV9 and TRBJ1-2; no clear D gene. Germline CDR1 is SGDLS and CDR2 is YYNGEE. The V and J ends lost 1 base and 1 base respectively, with 5 bases between them. The CDR3 covers 13 residues. DNA for the CDR3: TGTGCCAGCAGCGTAAATAGTAACTATGGCTACACCTTC. This codes for CASSVNSNYGYTF.

The J gene is TRBJ1-3, the V gene TRBV28; no clear D gene. V was pared by 6 bases and J by 0 bases, with 9 bases between. The CDR3 contains 14 residues. Germline V gene data show CDR1 as MDHEN and CDR2 as SYDVKM. CDR3 sequence (DNA): TGTGCCAGCAGGGACCGGAACTCTGGAAACACCATATATTTT. Encoded protein: CASRDRNSGNTIYF.

The chain employs TRBV2 and TRBJ1-3; D may be TRBD1 (5 bases). The CDR3 is 13 amino acids. The germline V gene encodes CDR1 SNHLY and CDR2 FYNNEI. Trimming removed 10 bases from V and 2 bases from J, with 12 bases in between. CDR3 sequence reads: CAKEGEAGNTIYF. CDR3 sequence (DNA): TGTGCCAAAGAAGGGGAGGCTGGAAACACCATATATTTT.

This chain joins TRBV5-1 and TRBJ2-5; D might be TRBD1 or TRBD2, each matching 5 bases. Germline-derived CDR1 and CDR2 are SGHRS and YFSETQ. V was trimmed by 3 bases and J by 4 bases, leaving 10 bases between them. CDR3 length: 13 residues. The CDR3: CASSWGYGETQYF. The CDR3 nucleotides read TGCGCCAGCAGCTGGGGGTATGGAGAGACCCAGTACTTC.

The V call is TRBV18, the J call TRBJ1-2; D not certain. CDR3 size: 14 residues. V was clipped by 1 base and J by 4 bases, with 10 bases between them. CDR1 KGHSH and CDR2 LQKENI come from the germline V gene. The CDR3 spells CASSPRSFSYGYTF. The CDR3 DNA follows: TGTGCCAGCTCACCACGGTCGTTCAGCTATGGCTACACCTTC.

The gene calls are TRBV6-5 and TRBJ2-7, with TRBD1 matching 9 bases. In germline, CDR1 is MNHEY, CDR2 SVGAGI. Germline trimming cut 1 base from V and 6 bases from J; bases unmatched to any gene: 7. The CDR3 runs to 15 residues. In DNA, the CDR3 is TGTGCCAGCAGTTACTTTGACGGGACAGGGCGCGAGCAGTACTTC. This codes for CASSYFDGTGREQYF.

The CDR3 DNA follows: TGCGCCAGCAGCGTGCGGGGACCGAAGGACACTGAAGCTTTCTTT. As protein: CASSVRGPKDTEAFF. V usage is TRBV5-1 and J usage is TRBJ1-1, with D maybe TRBD1 (5 bases). The CDR3 loop spans 15 amino acids. CDR1 is SGHRS, CDR2 YFSETQ, per germline. The V gene lost 4 bases and the J gene lost 3 bases, with 16 bases spanning the gap.

This chain uses TRBV18 with TRBJ2-2; D is ambiguous. Trimming left V 3 bases short and J 0 bases short, with 14 bases between. The germline V gene has CDR1 KGHSH and CDR2 LQKENI. CDR3 length: 17 amino acids. This chain's CDR3 is CASSPGRRSPNTGELFF. The CDR3 DNA follows: TGTGCCAGCTCACCTGGTAGGAGATCCCCGAACACCGGGGAGCTGTTTTTT.